This TCR beta chain appears in the sequencing data of a study of blood T cell repertoires in COVID-19. Overall study context: T cells, B-cell-depleted T cells, or PBMCs supplied cDNA or gDNA.

With V trimmed by 0 bases and J by 9 bases, 12 bases remained unmatched. Germline V gene sequence: CDR1 MGHRA, CDR2 YSYEKL. The CDR3 runs to 17 residues. Under the authors' procedure: Amplification of reference gene primers provided the estimated nucleated cell counts. The table came from immunoSEQ multiplex PCR; TCRdb's copy has only in-frame clones and leaves some out. D and trimming come from the DNA, and the V and J calls and clone size come from that table. The table shows roughly 130,000 clones, with 65% to 80% occurring only once. The V call is TRBV4-1, the J call TRBJ2-1; the match to TRBD2 covers 9 bases. This TCR derives from a man aged 55 to 70 with acute or convalescent COVID-19. Sequencing was performed on peripheral blood. The CDR3 here is CASSQDPAGGPMGEQFF. The DNA of the CDR3 is TGCGCCAGCAGCCAAGATCCTGCGGGAGGGCCGATGGGTGAGCAGTTCTTC.